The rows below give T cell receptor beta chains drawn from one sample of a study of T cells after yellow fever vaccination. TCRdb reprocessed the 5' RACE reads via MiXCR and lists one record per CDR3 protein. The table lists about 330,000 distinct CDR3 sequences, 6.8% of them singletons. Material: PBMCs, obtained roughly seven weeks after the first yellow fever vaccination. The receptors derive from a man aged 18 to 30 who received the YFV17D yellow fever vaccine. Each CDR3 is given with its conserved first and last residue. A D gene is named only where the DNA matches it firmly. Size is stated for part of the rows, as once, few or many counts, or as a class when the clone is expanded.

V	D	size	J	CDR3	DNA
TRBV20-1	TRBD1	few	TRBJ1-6	CSARDWRQGGSSPLHF	TGCAGTGCTAGAGACTGGAGACAGGGCGGATCGTCACCCCTCCACTTT
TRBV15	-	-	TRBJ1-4	CATSRDHGGTNEKLFF	TGTGCCACCAGCAGAGACCATGGTGGGACTAATGAAAAACTGTTTTTT
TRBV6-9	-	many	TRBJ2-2	CASRPKIGELFF	TGTGCCAGCAGGCCCAAAATCGGGGAGCTGTTTTTT
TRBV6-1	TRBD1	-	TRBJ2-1	CASTAGQGGNEQFF	TGTGCCAGCACCGCGGGACAGGGGGGAAATGAGCAGTTCTTC
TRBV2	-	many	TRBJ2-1	CASSDIAVELNEQFF	TGTGCCAGCAGTGACATAGCGGTCGAGTTGAATGAGCAGTTCTTC
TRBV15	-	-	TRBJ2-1	CATSTLRGDEQFF	TGTGCCACCAGCACCCTGCGGGGCGATGAGCAGTTCTTC
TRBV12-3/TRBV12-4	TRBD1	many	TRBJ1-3	CASSPRQGWDTIYF	TGTGCCAGCAGTCCCCGACAGGGGTGGGACACCATATATTTT
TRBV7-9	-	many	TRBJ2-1	CASSPGTHWDNEQFF	TGTGCCAGCAGCCCCGGGACGCACTGGGACAATGAGCAGTTCTTC
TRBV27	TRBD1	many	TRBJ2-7	CASSPGTGGYEQYF	TGTGCCAGCAGCCCCGGGACAGGGGGCTACGAGCAGTACTTC
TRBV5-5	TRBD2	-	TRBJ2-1	CASSAPSGGNEQFF	TGTGCCAGCAGCGCACCTTCGGGGGGCAATGAGCAGTTCTTC
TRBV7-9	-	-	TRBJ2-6	CASSERRPGAYVLTF	TGTGCCAGCAGCGAACGACGTCCCGGGGCCTACGTCCTGACTTTC
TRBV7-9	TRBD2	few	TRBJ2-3	CASSQSGTMSNTQYF	TGTGCCAGCAGCCAATCCGGGACTATGAGCAATACGCAGTATTTT
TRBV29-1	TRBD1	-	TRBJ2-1	CSVEGTGINEQFF	TGCAGCGTTGAAGGGACAGGGATCAATGAGCAGTTCTTC
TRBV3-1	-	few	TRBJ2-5	CASSTNRAEETQYF	TGTGCCAGCAGTACTAACAGGGCTGAAGAGACCCAGTACTTC
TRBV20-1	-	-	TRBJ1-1	CSARRANTEAFF	TGCAGTGCTAGAAGGGCAAACACTGAAGCTTTCTTT
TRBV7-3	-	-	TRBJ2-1	CASSLMAAYNEQFF	TGTGCCAGCAGCTTAATGGCGGCCTACAATGAGCAGTTCTTC
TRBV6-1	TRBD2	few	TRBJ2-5	CASRGLAGAPSVLETQYF	TGTGCCAGCAGAGGACTAGCGGGGGCTCCGAGTGTGTTGGAGACCCAGTACTTC
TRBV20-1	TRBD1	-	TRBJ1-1	CSANAVGTGLNTEAFF	TGCAGTGCTAATGCCGTCGGGACAGGGCTGAACACTGAAGCTTTCTTT
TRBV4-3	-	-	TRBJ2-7	CASSQGVGGSLSSYEQYF	TGCGCCAGCAGCCAAGGGGTAGGAGGGTCCCTATCCTCCTACGAGCAGTACTTC
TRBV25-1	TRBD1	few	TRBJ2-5	CASSPRTGLTQETQYF	TGTGCCAGCAGTCCCAGGACAGGGCTCACCCAAGAGACCCAGTACTTC
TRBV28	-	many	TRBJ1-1	CASSIGTEAFF	TGTGCCAGCAGCATCGGCACTGAAGCTTTCTTT
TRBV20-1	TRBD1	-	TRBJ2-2	CSATKTGFDGELFF	TGCAGTGCCACCAAGACAGGGTTTGACGGGGAGCTGTTTTTT
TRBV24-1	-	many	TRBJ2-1	CATSDTRSGNEQFF	TGTGCCACCAGTGATACCAGGTCGGGCAATGAGCAGTTCTTC
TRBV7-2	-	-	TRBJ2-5	CASSLHQLETQYF	TGTGCCAGCAGCCTGCACCAATTAGAGACCCAGTACTTC
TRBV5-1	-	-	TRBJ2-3	CASSSTRGADTQYF	TGCGCCAGCAGCTCTACTCGGGGAGCGGATACGCAGTATTTT
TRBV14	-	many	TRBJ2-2	CASSLRAAGELFF	TGTGCCAGCAGCCTAAGGGCGGCTGGGGAGCTGTTTTTT
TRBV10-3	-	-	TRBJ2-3	CAISESINVRTDTQYF	TGTGCCATCAGTGAGTCGATTAACGTTCGCACAGATACGCAGTATTTT
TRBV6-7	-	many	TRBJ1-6	CASSYWHEIHF	TGTGCCAGCAGTTACTGGCATGAAATCCACTTT
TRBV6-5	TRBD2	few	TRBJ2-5	CASSYTGLAGGEPQYF	TGTGCCAGCAGTTACACGGGACTAGCGGGGGGAGAGCCCCAGTACTTC
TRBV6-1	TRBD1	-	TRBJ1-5	CASSPRETGSNQPQHF	TGTGCCAGCAGTCCCAGAGAGACAGGGAGCAATCAGCCCCAGCATTTT
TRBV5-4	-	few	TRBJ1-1	CASSPDSPDTEAFF	TGTGCCAGCAGCCCGGACAGTCCGGACACTGAAGCTTTCTTT
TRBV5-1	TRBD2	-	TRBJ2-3	CASSQSGLAPDTQYF	TGCGCCAGCAGCCAATCGGGACTAGCGCCCGATACGCAGTATTTT
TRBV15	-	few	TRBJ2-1	CATSRAVGNEQFF	TGTGCCACCAGCAGAGCCGTGGGCAATGAGCAGTTCTTC
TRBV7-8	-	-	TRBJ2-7	CASSSLDGSYEQYF	TGTGCCAGCAGCTCCCTGGACGGCTCCTACGAGCAGTACTTC
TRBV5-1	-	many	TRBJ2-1	CASSLASGADEQFF	TGCGCCAGCAGCTTGGCCTCAGGGGCGGATGAGCAGTTCTTC
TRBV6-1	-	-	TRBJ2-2	CASRVTSSTGELFF	TGTGCCAGCAGGGTGACTAGTTCCACCGGGGAGCTGTTTTTT
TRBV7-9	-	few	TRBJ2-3	CASSSPIGDTQYF	TGTGCCAGCAGCTCCCCAATCGGGGATACGCAGTATTTT
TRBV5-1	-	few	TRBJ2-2	CASSLDGENTGELFF	TGCGCCAGCAGCTTGGACGGGGAAAACACCGGGGAGCTGTTTTTT
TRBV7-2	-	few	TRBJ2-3	CASSFRAFSDTQYF	TGTGCCAGCAGCTTCAGGGCTTTTTCAGATACGCAGTATTTT
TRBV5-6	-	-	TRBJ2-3	CASQTGNRGDTQYF	TGTGCCAGCCAGACCGGGAACCGGGGGGATACGCAGTATTTT
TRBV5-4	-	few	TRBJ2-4	CASSLLGVGTKNIQYF	TGTGCCAGCAGCTTGTTAGGGGTCGGGACCAAAAACATTCAGTACTTC
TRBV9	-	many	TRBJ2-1	CASSVGAAVGEQFF	TGTGCCAGCAGCGTAGGGGCGGCGGTCGGTGAGCAGTTCTTC
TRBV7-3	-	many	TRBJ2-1	CASSLSPLGFSGNEQFF	TGTGCCAGCAGCCTGTCCCCATTGGGCTTCTCGGGGAATGAGCAGTTCTTC
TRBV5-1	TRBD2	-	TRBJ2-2	CASSLLGGANTGELFF	TGCGCCAGCAGCTTGTTGGGGGGGGCGAACACCGGGGAGCTGTTTTTT